A single sample gave rise to the 17 T cell receptor beta chains below, sequenced in a study of regulatory T cells in long-lasting Graves disease listed by TCRdb under 2021. The receptor library was made with multiplex PCR. Data came from an Illumina HiSeq 4000. CDR3 regions were amplified by Arm-PCR with iRepertoire HTBI primers to construct TCR beta libraries. TCRdb reprocessing: public reads trimmed at Q25 with fastp, clones called with MiXCR, in-frame beta chains kept. Duplicate CDR3 protein sequences are folded into a single record with the most common DNA and genes. The sample yields 540,000 or so distinct CDR3 sequences; about 13% were counted once. The ten largest clones add up to 10% of the sample. The time point label, as the study defines it: newly diagnosed GD, antithyroid drugs for less than 3 months. For both TCR sequencing and RNA sequencing, RNA was extracted from PBMCs using TRIzol.

These data also formed part of another study, on T cells in Graves' hyperthyroidism and ophthalmopathy.

The source was peripheral blood mononuclear cells (PBMCs), collected at new diagnosis, from a patient treated with antithyroid drugs. The receptors were gathered from a man aged 25 to 45 with Graves disease. Donor details come from another sample of the same person, matched by shared clones.

In its sample, this clonotype was seen a few times. V and J are TRBV5-1 and TRBJ2-7, with 11 bases lining up with TRBD2. The CDR3 extends over 17 amino acids. CDR1 SGHRS and CDR2 YFSETQ come from the germline V gene. V was pared by 4 bases and J by 2 bases, with 11 bases of the junction left unmatched. CDR3 nucleotide sequence: TGCGCCAGCAGCCATGATAAACGACTAGCGGGACCCTACGAGCAGTACTTC. This encodes CASSHDKRLAGPYEQYF.

V and J are TRBV12-3 or TRBV12-4 and TRBJ1-3; weak D call: TRBD1 (5 bases). The ends were cut back, 3 bases at V and 4 bases at J, with 13 bases in the middle. The CDR3 is 15 residues long. The CDR3, as DNA: TGTGCCAGCAGTTTTGGGGGGTTTTCAGGAAACACCATATATTTT. It specifies CASSFGGFSGNTIYF.

This clonotype has a count of ten or more. The chain is built from TRBV2 and TRBJ2-5; D not certain. The CDR3 has 13 amino acids. The V end was cut by 3 bases, the J end by 2 bases, with 7 bases between. CDR1 SNHLY and CDR2 FYNNEI come from the germline V gene. The CDR3 protein is CASSETTQETQYF. The CDR3 DNA follows: TGTGCCAGCAGTGAGACGACACAAGAGACCCAGTACTTC.

In its sample, this clonotype was seen many times. The V call is TRBV14, the J call TRBJ2-1, with a tentative D call TRBD1 (6 bases). Germline V lookup: CDR1 SGHDN, CDR2 FVKESK. The CDR3 runs to 16 residues. The germline V and J ends were trimmed by 0 bases and 5 bases, with 14 bases remaining between them. The CDR3 protein is CASSQELQGTHNEQFF. The CDR3 DNA follows: TGTGCCAGCAGCCAAGAGTTACAGGGAACCCACAATGAGCAGTTCTTC. Drawing the rest from reference TRBV14 and TRBJ2-1, the complete variable domain is EAGVTQFPSHSVIEKGQTVTLRCDPISGHDNLYWYRRVMGKEIKFLLHFVKESKQDESGMPNNRFLAERTGGTYSTLKVQPAELEDSGVYFCASSQELQGTHNEQFFGPGTRLTVL.

As regards this clonotype: Being one base from a much bigger clone, this may be a read error. The genes are TRBV20-1 and TRBJ2-5, with TRBD2 as a possible D gene (6 bases). Trimming took off 8 bases at V and 0 bases at J, with 10 bases between the two ends. This CDR3 comprises 12 residues. In germline, CDR1 is DFQATT, CDR2 SNEGSKA (reference sequence). The CDR3 protein is CSTRRDQETQYF. The CDR3 coding sequence is TGCAGTACGAGGAGGGACCAAGAGACCCAGTACTTC.

The rearrangement uses TRBV29-1 and TRBJ2-3; no firm D call. Germline V gene lookup returns CDR1 SQVTM and CDR2 ANQGSEA. CDR3 size: 13 residues. V was cut by 4 bases and J by 5 bases, with 13 bases left in between. CDR3 sequence: CSVGIRFRDTQYF. The CDR3 nucleotides are TGCAGCGTTGGTATCAGGTTCAGAGATACGCAGTATTTT.

This clonotype was detected ten times or more. This sequence joins TRBV12-3 or TRBV12-4 and TRBJ2-7; 9 bases are shared with TRBD2. This CDR3 has 13 amino acids. J gave up 3 bases and V 7 bases, and 4 bases lay outside the gene matches. CDR3 sequence (DNA): TGTGCCAGCAAGGGACTAGCAGACTACGAGCAGTACTTC. Translating gives CASKGLADYEQYF.

This clonotype was counted at least ten times. The chain uses TRBV13 and TRBJ1-3; D remains ambiguous. Trimming removed 3 bases from V and 1 base from J, with 10 bases in between. Per germline, CDR1 PRHDT and CDR2 FYEKMQ (reference sequence). There are 15 residues in the CDR3. Here the CDR3 DNA reads TGTGCCAGCAGCTTGGGCCCGCGGTCTGGAAACACCATATATTTT. Encoded protein: CASSLGPRSGNTIYF.

Comments on this clonotype: A much larger clonotype is one base distant, so this may be a read error. This chain uses TRBV7-9 with TRBJ2-7; 7 nucleotides agree with TRBD2. Germline lookup yields CDR1 SEHNR and CDR2 FQNEAQ (reference sequence). The CDR3 is 15 amino acids. The V segment lost 5 bases and the J segment 4 bases; nucleotides outside the gene matches: 11. DNA for the CDR3: TGTGCCAGCAGCCGGTCGGGGGGAGAGATATACGAGCAGTACTTC. This gives the protein CASSRSGGEIYEQYF. The full variable domain, with the rest looked up from reference TRBV7-9 and TRBJ2-7, is DTGVSQNPRHKITKRGQNVTFRCDPISEHNRLYWYRQTLGQGPEFLTYFQNEAQLEKSRLLSDRFSAERPKGSFSTLEIQRTEQGDSAMYLCASSRSGGEIYEQYFGPGTRLTVT.

This clonotype has ten or more counts. The CDR3 loop reads CSARRYGMNTEAFF. The CDR3 DNA follows: TGCAGTGCTAGAAGGTACGGCATGAACACTGAAGCTTTCTTT. This chain joins TRBV20-1 and TRBJ1-1, with unresolved D. CDR3 length: 14 amino acids. The ends were cut back, 2 bases at V and 0 bases at J, with 10 bases in the middle. Germline-derived CDR1 and CDR2 are DFQATT and SNEGSKA (reference sequence).

This clonotype was counted ten times or more. V and J are TRBV6-1 and TRBJ2-7; possibly TRBD1 for D (5 bases). Trimming cost V 2 bases and J 3 bases, with 8 bases left between them. The CDR3 has 13 amino acids. CDR1 is MNHNS and CDR2 is SASEGT in the germline V gene. This CDR3 is CASSESDSYEQYF. CDR3 in DNA: TGTGCCAGCAGTGAATCTGACAGCTACGAGCAGTACTTC.

This clonotype appeared many times. The chain employs TRBV24-1 and TRBJ1-4; D is unclear. Deletions cut 2 bases from V and 5 bases from J, with 8 bases between. The CDR3 has 14 amino acids. Germline loops: CDR1 KGHDR, CDR2 SFDVKD. CDR3 DNA: TGTGCCACCAGTGATTCGGCCAGGAATGAAAAACTGTTTTTT. This sequence encodes CATSDSARNEKLFF.

This clonotype occurred a few times. The CDR3 region is CATGDSLNEKLFF. The CDR3 DNA is TGTGCCACTGGAGACAGCCTAAATGAAAAACTGTTTTTT. The chain has TRBV2 and TRBJ1-4, with D maybe TRBD1 (5 bases). Germline CDR1 reads SNHLY; CDR2 reads FYNNEI. Deletions cut 10 bases from V and 5 bases from J, with 14 bases between. The length of the CDR3 is 13 residues.

This clonotype was observed a few times. The rearrangement uses TRBV3-1 and TRBJ2-7, with TRBD2 matching 10 bases. This CDR3 contains 18 residues. V lost 3 bases to trimming and J lost 0 bases; unmatched junction nucleotides: 11. Germline CDR1 reads LGHDT; CDR2 reads YNNKEL (reference sequence). The CDR3 spells CASSQKIGLADSSYEQYF. The DNA for the CDR3 is TGTGCCAGCAGCCAGAAGATCGGACTAGCGGATTCCTCCTACGAGCAGTACTTC.

A word on this clonotype: A much bigger clone sits one base away, suggesting this may be a read error. Given the absence of the conserved phenylalanine or tryptophan at the CDR3 end, a read error is likely. This chain connects TRBV29-1 to TRBJ1-1; no firm D call. V lost 3 bases and J 1 base, leaving 9 bases between the germline ends. The CDR3 runs to 13 residues. Germline-derived CDR1 and CDR2 are SQVTM and ANQGSEA. CDR3 sequence: CSVDPRGNTEAFV. The CDR3, as DNA: TGCAGCGTTGACCCGAGAGGGAACACTGAAGCTTTCGTT.

The V gene is TRBV7-6, the J gene TRBJ2-6, with TRBD2 identical over 13 bases. In germline, CDR1 is SGHVS, CDR2 FNYEAQ. CDR3 length: 18 amino acids. Unmatched junction bases numbered 5, after V lost 5 bases and J lost 1 base. In DNA form, the CDR3 reads TGTGCCAGCAGCGCCCGACTAGCGGGAGGATCTGGGGCCAACGTCCTGACTTTC. This gives the protein CASSARLAGGSGANVLTF.

The chain recombines TRBV19 with TRBJ1-5, with 9 bases matching TRBD1. The CDR3 spans 15 residues. The ends lost 3 bases at V and 6 bases at J; junction bases unmatched: 6. The germline CDR1 and CDR2 sequences are LNHDA and SQIVND (reference sequence). The CDR3 loop is CASSIPGTGTQPQHF. CDR3 DNA sequence: TGTGCCAGTAGTATCCCCGGGACAGGGACTCAGCCCCAGCATTTT.